The rows below give T cell receptor beta chains drawn from one sample of a study of cytomegalovirus exposure and HLA in healthy donors. Using immunoSEQ multiplex PCR, the repertoire was profiled, and TCRdb retains in-frame clones only, with some absent. The sample has 100,000 to 150,000 clones, about two thirds seen once. Sample: PBMCs. All receptors derive from a woman aged 60-75 years in good health and CMV-seropositive. Each CDR3 is given with its conserved first and last residue. A D gene is named only where the DNA matches it firmly. A row's size may be missing; if present it is once, few, many or a size class.

j_gene: TRBJ2-5
abundance: once
v_gene: TRBV2
d_gene: TRBD2
CDR3nt: TGTGCCACCTCGGGCGGGGGGGTAAAAGAGACCCAGTACTTC
CDR3aa: CATSGGGVKETQYF

j_gene: TRBJ2-5
abundance: -
v_gene: TRBV19
d_gene: -
CDR3nt: TGTGCCAGTAGTATAGAAAGGCAGCCGCGAGGAACCCAGTACTTC
CDR3aa: CASSIERQPRGTQYF

j_gene: TRBJ1-1
abundance: -
v_gene: TRBV5-1
d_gene: -
CDR3nt: TGCGCCAGCAGCCAGGCGAACCCCCATGGAGGGATAAACACTGAAGCTTTCTTT
CDR3aa: CASSQANPHGGINTEAFF

j_gene: TRBJ1-2
abundance: -
v_gene: TRBV2
d_gene: -
CDR3nt: TGTGCCAGCAACCGAGGAAGCTATGGCTACACCTTC
CDR3aa: CASNRGSYGYTF

j_gene: TRBJ1-5
abundance: -
v_gene: TRBV7-6
d_gene: -
CDR3nt: TGTGCCAGCAGCTTAGACTTCAATCAGCCCCAGCATTTT
CDR3aa: CASSLDFNQPQHF

j_gene: TRBJ2-2
abundance: few
v_gene: TRBV6-5
d_gene: -
CDR3nt: TGTGCCAGCAGTTACTCACCGACAGGGAACACCGGGGAGCTGTTTTTT
CDR3aa: CASSYSPTGNTGELFF

j_gene: TRBJ1-4
abundance: once
v_gene: TRBV6-1
d_gene: TRBD1
CDR3nt: TGTGCCAGCAGTGAATCCATGACCGGGACAGGGGCCGGAAAACTGTTTTTT
CDR3aa: CASSESMTGTGAGKLFF

j_gene: TRBJ1-1
abundance: -
v_gene: TRBV2
d_gene: TRBD1
CDR3nt: TGTGCCAGCAGTGGACAGGGGGCGCGGACTGAAGCTTTCTTT
CDR3aa: CASSGQGARTEAFF

j_gene: TRBJ2-7
abundance: -
v_gene: TRBV5-1
d_gene: TRBD1
CDR3nt: TGCGCCAGCAGCTTAGGACAGGTCGGGTCCTACGAGCAGTACTTC
CDR3aa: CASSLGQVGSYEQYF

j_gene: TRBJ2-7
abundance: few
v_gene: TRBV4-2
d_gene: -
CDR3nt: TGTGCCAGCAGCCAAGGGACTACCAGTTACGAGCAGTACTTC
CDR3aa: CASSQGTTSYEQYF

j_gene: TRBJ1-2
abundance: once
v_gene: TRBV2
d_gene: -
CDR3nt: TGTGCCAGCAGTGTCAGTGATAACTATGGCTACACCTTC
CDR3aa: CASSVSDNYGYTF

j_gene: TRBJ2-1
abundance: -
v_gene: TRBV7-8
d_gene: TRBD2
CDR3nt: TGTGCCAGCAGCTTAATGATTGGCGGGGGGGGGTACAATGAGCAGTTCTTC
CDR3aa: CASSLMIGGGGYNEQFF

j_gene: TRBJ1-1
abundance: few
v_gene: TRBV18
d_gene: TRBD1
CDR3nt: TGTGCCAGCTCGCCTCTGGGACAGCTGAACACTGAAGCTTTCTTT
CDR3aa: CASSPLGQLNTEAFF

j_gene: TRBJ2-1
abundance: few
v_gene: TRBV9
d_gene: TRBD1
CDR3nt: TGTGCCAGCAGCGTATTCTCGGGACAGGACTACAATGAGCAGTTCTTC
CDR3aa: CASSVFSGQDYNEQFF

j_gene: TRBJ1-2
abundance: few
v_gene: TRBV19
d_gene: TRBD1
CDR3nt: TGTGCCACCTCGTCCTCCTCCGGGACAGGGGGCTACTATGGCTACACCTTC
CDR3aa: CATSSSSGTGGYYGYTF

j_gene: TRBJ2-1
abundance: -
v_gene: TRBV9
d_gene: TRBD2
CDR3nt: TGTGCCAGCAAAGGCGGGGGAGACAATGAGCAGTTCTTC
CDR3aa: CASKGGGDNEQFF

j_gene: TRBJ1-4
abundance: few
v_gene: TRBV10-3
d_gene: -
CDR3nt: TGTGCCTCGCAGAAACAGCGGGCTGGTGAAAAACTGTTTTTT
CDR3aa: CASQKQRAGEKLFF

j_gene: TRBJ1-1
abundance: -
v_gene: TRBV27
d_gene: TRBD1
CDR3nt: TGTGCCACCACGGGACAGGGAAACACTGAAGCTTTCTTT
CDR3aa: CATTGQGNTEAFF

j_gene: TRBJ2-2
abundance: -
v_gene: TRBV5-5
d_gene: -
CDR3nt: TGTGCCAGCAGCTTGTTAGCTGAAGGAACCGGGGAGCTGTTTTTT
CDR3aa: CASSLLAEGTGELFF

j_gene: TRBJ1-3
abundance: -
v_gene: TRBV11-2
d_gene: -
CDR3nt: TGTGCCAGCAGCTTAGGGCCCTTAAACACCATATATTTT
CDR3aa: CASSLGPLNTIYF

j_gene: TRBJ2-7
abundance: -
v_gene: TRBV27
d_gene: TRBD1
CDR3nt: TGTGCCAGCAGTTTATCGAGGGACAGGAGGCCCTACGAGCAGTACTTC
CDR3aa: CASSLSRDRRPYEQYF

j_gene: TRBJ1-3
abundance: -
v_gene: TRBV9
d_gene: -
CDR3nt: TGTGCCAGCAGTAGAGGGAACTCTGGAAACACCATATATTTT
CDR3aa: CASSRGNSGNTIYF

j_gene: TRBJ2-5
abundance: once
v_gene: TRBV4-1
d_gene: -
CDR3nt: TGCGCCAGCAGCCAAAGAGGGGGGGGAGAGACCCAGTACTTC
CDR3aa: CASSQRGGGETQYF

j_gene: TRBJ2-7
abundance: few
v_gene: TRBV18
d_gene: -
CDR3nt: TGTGCCAGCTCACGGACTCTAACCTACGAGCAGTACTTC
CDR3aa: CASSRTLTYEQYF

j_gene: TRBJ1-5
abundance: -
v_gene: TRBV6-1
d_gene: TRBD1
CDR3nt: TGTGCCAGCAGTGAAGTGGGACAGGGCAGGAATCAGCCCCAGCATTTT
CDR3aa: CASSEVGQGRNQPQHF

j_gene: TRBJ1-2
abundance: -
v_gene: TRBV2
d_gene: TRBD1
CDR3nt: TGTGCCAGCAGTGAAGGGACAGGGCCCTCTGACTATGGCTACACCTTC
CDR3aa: CASSEGTGPSDYGYTF

j_gene: TRBJ1-2
abundance: -
v_gene: TRBV6-1
d_gene: -
CDR3nt: TGTGCCAGCAGCCAGGGATTTGTCGGCTACACCTTC
CDR3aa: CASSQGFVGYTF

j_gene: TRBJ1-5
abundance: -
v_gene: TRBV5-4
d_gene: -
CDR3nt: TGTGCCAGCAGCTTGGCCGGAGGCAATCAGCCCCAGCATTTT
CDR3aa: CASSLAGGNQPQHF

j_gene: TRBJ1-2
abundance: -
v_gene: TRBV12-5
d_gene: -
CDR3nt: TGTGCTAGTGGCACCCTACAAGACAGGGGCTACACCTTC
CDR3aa: CASGTLQDRGYTF

j_gene: TRBJ1-5
abundance: once
v_gene: TRBV27
d_gene: TRBD1
CDR3nt: TGTGCCAGCAGCCGGGCTGGGACAGTTTACAATCAGCCCCAGCATTTT
CDR3aa: CASSRAGTVYNQPQHF

j_gene: TRBJ1-1
abundance: once
v_gene: TRBV11-2
d_gene: -
CDR3nt: TGTGCCAGCAGCTTAACAGACCGCTTAGTCCGAGGGACTGAAGCTTTCTTT
CDR3aa: CASSLTDRLVRGTEAFF

j_gene: TRBJ1-3
abundance: -
v_gene: TRBV2
d_gene: -
CDR3nt: TGTGCCAGCAGTGAGGCGGGCAGAATCCTTCGGGGCACCATATATTTT
CDR3aa: CASSEAGRILRGTIYF

j_gene: TRBJ1-5
abundance: few
v_gene: TRBV6-1
d_gene: TRBD1
CDR3nt: TGTGCCAGCACCGACAGGGGGTATCAGCCCCAGCATTTT
CDR3aa: CASTDRGYQPQHF

j_gene: TRBJ2-7
abundance: -
v_gene: TRBV5-1
d_gene: TRBD1
CDR3nt: TGCGCCAGCGGGGGACAGAGCACGGGGGAGCAGTACTTC
CDR3aa: CASGGQSTGEQYF

j_gene: TRBJ1-1
abundance: -
v_gene: TRBV18
d_gene: -
CDR3nt: TGTGCCAGCTCTCCCGGACTCGAAGCTTTCTTT
CDR3aa: CASSPGLEAFF

j_gene: TRBJ1-2
abundance: -
v_gene: TRBV6-5
d_gene: -
CDR3nt: TGTGCCAGCAGTTACTCGAGAGGACACGATGGCTACACCTTC
CDR3aa: CASSYSRGHDGYTF

j_gene: TRBJ1-3
abundance: -
v_gene: TRBV5-4
d_gene: -
CDR3nt: TGTGCCAGCAGCTTGTCAGGGTCAAGCAACACCATATATTTT
CDR3aa: CASSLSGSSNTIYF

j_gene: TRBJ2-3
abundance: few
v_gene: TRBV5-4
d_gene: -
CDR3nt: TGTGCCAGCAGCTTGGATGGGGGGGCGTACACAGATACGCAGTATTTT
CDR3aa: CASSLDGGAYTDTQYF

j_gene: TRBJ2-7
abundance: -
v_gene: TRBV9
d_gene: TRBD1
CDR3nt: TGTGCCAGCAGCGCGGGACAGGTGAACTCCTACGAGCAGTACTTC
CDR3aa: CASSAGQVNSYEQYF

j_gene: TRBJ2-5
abundance: -
v_gene: TRBV4-1
d_gene: -
CDR3nt: TGCGCCAGCAGCCAAGATTCGGCGGGGGAGACCCAGTACTTC
CDR3aa: CASSQDSAGETQYF